The next 2 T cell receptor beta chains were all read from a single sample in a study of Ad26.COV2.S vaccination and SARS-CoV-2 variants. Treatment: roughly 19 received Ad26.COV2.S at low or high dose, single or two shots; about five received placebo; per-sample allocation not given. Day 63 after the first vaccine or placebo injection was the time point for sampling. Some clones are missing from TCRdb's copy, which holds only in-frame ones; the method was immunoSEQ multiplex PCR. The data contain about 390,000 clones, about 85% of them singletons. The sequencing used peripheral blood, collected in a trial of Ad26.COV2.S vaccine versus placebo. The receptor source for this set is a person aged 18-65 years who received the Ad26.COV2.S COVID-19 vaccine or a placebo.

CDR3 in DNA: TGCGCCAGCAGCGGCCTGGGACCCTCACCCCTCCACTTT. Encoded protein: CASSGLGPSPLHF. The chain carries TRBV4-1 and TRBJ1-6; weak D call: TRBD1 (5 bases). The V end lost 5 bases, the J end lost 10 bases, and 12 bases lay between the germline ends. This CDR3 is built from 13 residues. In germline, CDR1 is MGHRA, CDR2 YSYEKL.

V and J are TRBV5-1 and TRBJ2-3; 13 bases map to TRBD2. Trimming took 3 bases from V and 0 from J; bases not matched to a gene: 4. This CDR3 has 17 amino acids. CDR1 is SGHRS, CDR2 YFSETQ, per germline. CDR3 protein: CASSSGLAGTSTDTQYF. The CDR3 DNA is TGCGCCAGCAGCTCGGGACTAGCGGGGACCAGCACAGATACGCAGTATTTT. The full variable domain, completed using reference TRBV5-1 and TRBJ2-3, is KAGVTQTPRYLIKTRGQQVTLSCSPISGHRSVSWYQQTPGQGLQFLFEYFSETQRNKGNFPGRFSGRQFSNSRSEMNVSTLELGDSALYLCASSSGLAGTSTDTQYFGPGTRLTVL.